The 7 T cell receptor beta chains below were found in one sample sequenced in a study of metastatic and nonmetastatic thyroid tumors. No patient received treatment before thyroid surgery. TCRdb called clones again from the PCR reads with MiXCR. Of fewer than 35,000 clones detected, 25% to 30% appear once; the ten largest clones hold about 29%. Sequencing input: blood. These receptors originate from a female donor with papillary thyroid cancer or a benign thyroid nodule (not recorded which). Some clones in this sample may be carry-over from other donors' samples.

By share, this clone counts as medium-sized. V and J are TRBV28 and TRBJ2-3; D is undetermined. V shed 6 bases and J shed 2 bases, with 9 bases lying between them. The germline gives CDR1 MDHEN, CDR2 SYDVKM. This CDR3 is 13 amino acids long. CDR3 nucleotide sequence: TGTGCCAGCAGGCCCTTATCCACAGATACGCAGTATTTT. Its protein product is CASRPLSTDTQYF. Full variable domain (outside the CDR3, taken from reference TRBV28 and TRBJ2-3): DVKVTQSSRYLVKRTGEKVFLECVQDMDHENMFWYRQDPGLGLRLIYFSYDVKMKEKGDIPEGYSVSREKKERFSLILESASTNQTSMYLCASRPLSTDTQYFGPGTRLTVL.

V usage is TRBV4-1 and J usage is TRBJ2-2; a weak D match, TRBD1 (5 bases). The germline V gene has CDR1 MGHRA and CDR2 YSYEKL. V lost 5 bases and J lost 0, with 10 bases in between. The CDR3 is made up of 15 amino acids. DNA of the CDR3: TGCGCCAGCAGCGACGACAGCGCGAACACCGGGGAGCTGTTTTTT. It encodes CASSDDSANTGELFF.

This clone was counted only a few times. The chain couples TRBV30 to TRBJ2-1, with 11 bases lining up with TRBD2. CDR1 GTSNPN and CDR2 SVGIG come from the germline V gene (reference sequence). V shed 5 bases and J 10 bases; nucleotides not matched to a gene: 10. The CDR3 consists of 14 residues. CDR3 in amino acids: CAWDDSGRAGEQFF. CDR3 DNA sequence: TGTGCCTGGGATGATAGCGGGAGGGCCGGGGAGCAGTTCTTC.

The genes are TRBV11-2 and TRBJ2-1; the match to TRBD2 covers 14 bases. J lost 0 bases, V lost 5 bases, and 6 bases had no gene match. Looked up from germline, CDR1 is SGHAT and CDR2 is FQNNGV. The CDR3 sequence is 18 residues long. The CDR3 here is CASSRTSGRISSYNEQFF. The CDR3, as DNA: TGTGCCAGCAGCCGGACTAGCGGGAGGATTAGCTCCTACAATGAGCAGTTCTTC.

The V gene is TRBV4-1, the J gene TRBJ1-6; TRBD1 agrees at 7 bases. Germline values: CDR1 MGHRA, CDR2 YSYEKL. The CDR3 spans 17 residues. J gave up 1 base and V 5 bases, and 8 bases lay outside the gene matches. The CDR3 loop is CASSSGGGVSYNSPLHF. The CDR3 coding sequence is TGCGCCAGCAGCTCAGGGGGGGGAGTATCCTATAATTCACCCCTCCACTTT.

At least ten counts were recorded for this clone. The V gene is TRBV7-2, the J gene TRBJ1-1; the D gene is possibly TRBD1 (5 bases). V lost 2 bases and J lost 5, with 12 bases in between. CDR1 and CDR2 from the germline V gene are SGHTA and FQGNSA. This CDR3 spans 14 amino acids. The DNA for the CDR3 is TGTGCCAGCAGCTTAAACACAGGTCGGACTGAAGCTTTCTTT. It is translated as CASSLNTGRTEAFF.

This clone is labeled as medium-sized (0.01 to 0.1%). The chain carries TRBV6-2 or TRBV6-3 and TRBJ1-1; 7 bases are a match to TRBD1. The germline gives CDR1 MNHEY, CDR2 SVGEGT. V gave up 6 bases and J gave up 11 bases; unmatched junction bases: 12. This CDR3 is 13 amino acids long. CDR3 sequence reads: CASRRDSLMEAFF. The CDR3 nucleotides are TGTGCCAGCAGGAGGGACAGTCTTATGGAGGCTTTCTTT.